This TCR beta chain is from a study of T-cell reconstitution after alpha-beta-depleted transplantation in children. Study findings and constraints: It was newly produced T cells that mostly accounted for T-cell counts and diversity one year after transplant. There were reportedly several hundred expanded graft clones from which alpha-beta T cells came about two months after transplant.

CDR3 length: 14 residues. V shed 2 bases, J shed 5 bases, and the junction held 1 base outside the gene matches. This clonotype appeared a few times. Its antigen is still unknown. TCRbeta library preparation incorporated unique molecular identifiers. TCRdb processed the PCR reads anew with MiXCR; each CDR3 protein has one entry. Of about a million distinct CDR3 sequences listed, about 29% are singletons. The chain recombines TRBV12-3 or TRBV12-4 with TRBJ1-4; 8 bases agree with TRBD1. The sample was PBMCs, mostly from graft donor cells, taken 360 days after TCRalphabeta/CD19-depleted stem cell transplant. This TCR was sampled from a boy under three years old who had a stem cell transplant for SCID, so the T cells may come from the graft donor. CDR3 coding DNA: TGTGCCAGCAGTTTAAGACAGGGGAATGAAAAACTGTTTTTT. This encodes CASSLRQGNEKLFF.